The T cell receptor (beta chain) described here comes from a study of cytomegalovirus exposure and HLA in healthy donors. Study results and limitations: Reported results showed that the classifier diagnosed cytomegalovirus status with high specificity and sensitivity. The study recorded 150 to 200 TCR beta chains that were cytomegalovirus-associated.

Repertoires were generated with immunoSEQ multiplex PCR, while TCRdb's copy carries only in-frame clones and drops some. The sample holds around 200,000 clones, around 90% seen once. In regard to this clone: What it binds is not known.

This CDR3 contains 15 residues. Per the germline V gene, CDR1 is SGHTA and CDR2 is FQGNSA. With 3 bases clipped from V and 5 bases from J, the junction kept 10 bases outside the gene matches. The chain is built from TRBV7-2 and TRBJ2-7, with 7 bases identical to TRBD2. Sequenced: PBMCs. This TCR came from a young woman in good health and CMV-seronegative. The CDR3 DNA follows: TGTGCCAGCAGCTTGATCGTAGGCGGGAGCGACGAGCAGTACTTC. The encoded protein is CASSLIVGGSDEQYF.